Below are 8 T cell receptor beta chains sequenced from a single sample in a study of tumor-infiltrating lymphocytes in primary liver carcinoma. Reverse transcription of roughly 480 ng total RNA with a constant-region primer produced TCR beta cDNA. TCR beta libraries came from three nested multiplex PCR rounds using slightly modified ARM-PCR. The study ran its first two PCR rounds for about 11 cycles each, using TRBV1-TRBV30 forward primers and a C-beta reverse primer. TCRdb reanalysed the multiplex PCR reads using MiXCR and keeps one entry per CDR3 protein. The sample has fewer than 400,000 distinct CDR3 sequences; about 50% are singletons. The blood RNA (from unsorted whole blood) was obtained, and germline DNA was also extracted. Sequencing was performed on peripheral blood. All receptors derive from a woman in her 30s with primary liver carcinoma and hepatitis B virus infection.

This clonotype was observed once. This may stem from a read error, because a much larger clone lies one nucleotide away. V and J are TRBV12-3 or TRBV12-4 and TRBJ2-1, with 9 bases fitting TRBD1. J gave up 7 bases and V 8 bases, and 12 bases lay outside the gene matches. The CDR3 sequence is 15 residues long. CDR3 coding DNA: TGTGCCAGCGGTACTAACAGGGGGCGCAGAAATGAGCAGTTCTTC. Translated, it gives CASGTNRGRRNEQFF.

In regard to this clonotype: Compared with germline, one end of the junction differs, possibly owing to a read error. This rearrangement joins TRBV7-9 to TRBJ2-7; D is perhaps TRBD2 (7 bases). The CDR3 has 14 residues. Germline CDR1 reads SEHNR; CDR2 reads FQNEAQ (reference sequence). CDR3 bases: TGTGCCAGCAAGGCTAGCGGAGGGGGGTACGAGCGGTACTTC. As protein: CASKASGGGYERYF.

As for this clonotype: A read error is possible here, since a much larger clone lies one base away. The CDR3 nucleotides are TGCGGCGTAATGGACAGGGCCGACGAGACCCAGTACTTC. Translated: CGVMDRADETQYF. The chain links TRBV29-1 to TRBJ2-5, with 8 positions matching TRBD1. This CDR3 is built from 13 residues. In germline, CDR1 is SQVTM, CDR2 ANQGSEA.

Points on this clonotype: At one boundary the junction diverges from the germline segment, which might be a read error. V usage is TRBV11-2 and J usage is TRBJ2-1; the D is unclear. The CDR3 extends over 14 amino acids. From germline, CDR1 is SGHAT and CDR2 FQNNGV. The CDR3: CASSPRTLYNEQSF. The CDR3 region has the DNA TGTGCCAGCAGCCCCCGGACCCTTTACAATGAGCAGTCCTTC. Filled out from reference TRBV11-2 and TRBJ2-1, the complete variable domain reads EAGVAQSPRYKIIEKRQSVAFWCNPISGHATLYWYQQILGQGPKLLIQFQNNGVVDDSQLPKDRFSAERLKGVDSTLKIQPAKLEDSAVYLCASSPRTLYNEQSFGPGTRLTVL.

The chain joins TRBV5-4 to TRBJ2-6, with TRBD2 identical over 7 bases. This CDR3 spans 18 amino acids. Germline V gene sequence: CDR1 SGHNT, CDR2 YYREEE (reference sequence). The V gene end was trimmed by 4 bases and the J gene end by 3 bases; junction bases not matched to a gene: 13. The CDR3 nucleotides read TGTGCCAGCAGCCCGCCGCGGGAGAAGGGATTTGGGGCCAACGTCCTGACTTTC. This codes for CASSPPREKGFGANVLTF.

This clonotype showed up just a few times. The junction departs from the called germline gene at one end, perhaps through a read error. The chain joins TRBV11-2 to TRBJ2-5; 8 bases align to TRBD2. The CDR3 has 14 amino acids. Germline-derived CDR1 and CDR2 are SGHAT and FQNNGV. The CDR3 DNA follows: TGTACCAGCAGCATAGGAGCGGGAGTGGAGACCCAGTACTTC. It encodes CTSSIGAGVETQYF.

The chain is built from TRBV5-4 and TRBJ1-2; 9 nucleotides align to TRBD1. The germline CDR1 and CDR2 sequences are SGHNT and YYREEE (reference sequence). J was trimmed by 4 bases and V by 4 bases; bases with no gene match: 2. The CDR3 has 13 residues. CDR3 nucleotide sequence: TGTGCCAGCAGCGTGACAGGGGGCTATGGCTACACCTTC. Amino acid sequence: CASSVTGGYGYTF.

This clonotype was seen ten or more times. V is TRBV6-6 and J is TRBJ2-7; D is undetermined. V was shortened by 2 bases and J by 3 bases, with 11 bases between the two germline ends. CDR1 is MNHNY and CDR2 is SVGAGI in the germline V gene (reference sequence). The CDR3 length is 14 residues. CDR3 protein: CASSYEARSYEQYF. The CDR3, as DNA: TGTGCCAGCAGTTACGAGGCCAGGAGCTACGAGCAGTACTTC.